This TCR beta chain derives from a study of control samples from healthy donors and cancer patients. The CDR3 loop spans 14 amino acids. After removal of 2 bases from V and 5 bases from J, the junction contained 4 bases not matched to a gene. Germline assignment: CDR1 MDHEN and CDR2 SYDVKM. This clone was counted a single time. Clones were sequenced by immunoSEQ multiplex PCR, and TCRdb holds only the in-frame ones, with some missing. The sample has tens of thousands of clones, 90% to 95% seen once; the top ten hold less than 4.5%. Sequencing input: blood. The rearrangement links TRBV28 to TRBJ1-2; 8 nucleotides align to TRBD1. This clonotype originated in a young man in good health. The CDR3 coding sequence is TGTGCCAGCAGTTTACAGGACAGGGAGTATGGCTACACCTTC. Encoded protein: CASSLQDREYGYTF.